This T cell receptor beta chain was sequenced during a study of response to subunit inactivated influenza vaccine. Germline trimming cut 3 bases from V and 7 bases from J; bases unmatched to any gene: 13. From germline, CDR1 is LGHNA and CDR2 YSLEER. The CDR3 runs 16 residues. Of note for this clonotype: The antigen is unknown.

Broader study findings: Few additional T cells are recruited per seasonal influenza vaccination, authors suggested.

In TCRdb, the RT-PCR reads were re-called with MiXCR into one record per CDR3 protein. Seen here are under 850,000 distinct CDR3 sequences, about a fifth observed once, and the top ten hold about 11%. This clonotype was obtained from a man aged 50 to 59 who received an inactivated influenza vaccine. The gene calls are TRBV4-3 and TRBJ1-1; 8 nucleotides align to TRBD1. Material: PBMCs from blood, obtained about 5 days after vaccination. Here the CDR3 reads CASSQRGAGTGDEAFF. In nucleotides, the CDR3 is TGCGCCAGCAGCCAGAGGGGAGCCGGGACAGGAGATGAAGCTTTCTTT.